These T cell receptor beta chains were read from a single sample in a study of T-cell reconstitution after alpha-beta-depleted transplantation in children. TCRdb recomputed calls from the PCR reads with MiXCR, one row per CDR3 protein. The sample has 600,000 to 800,000 distinct CDR3 sequences; 13% are singletons. The material sequenced was PBMCs, taken before TCRalphabeta/CD19-depleted stem cell transplant. Every receptor here comes from a girl aged 2 to 10 with congenital amegakaryocytic thrombocytopenia, due to receive a stem cell transplant. Each CDR3 is given with its conserved first and last residue. D genes are given only for firm matches. The size of a clone is reported for some rows only, either as once, few or many, or as a class for expanded clones.

D gene: TRBD2; CDR3 length: 12; clone size: NA; J gene: TRBJ2-7; V gene: TRBV24-1; CDR3 DNA: TGTGCCACCTCGCGGGAGGGCCGCGAGCAGTACTTC; CDR3 protein: CATSREGREQYF
D gene: TRBD1; CDR3 length: 15; clone size: few; J gene: TRBJ2-1; V gene: TRBV18; CDR3 DNA: TGTGCCAGCTCCCAACACAGGGGGGCTGACAATGAGCAGTTCTTC; CDR3 protein: CASSQHRGADNEQFF
D gene: NA; CDR3 length: 14; clone size: NA; J gene: TRBJ2-7; V gene: TRBV28; CDR3 DNA: TGTGCCAGCCGGCTCCGGGGCGCCTCCTACGAGCAGTACTTC; CDR3 protein: CASRLRGASYEQYF
D gene: TRBD2; CDR3 length: 14; clone size: NA; J gene: TRBJ2-1; V gene: TRBV20-1; CDR3 DNA: TGCAGTGCTAGACTCACGGGAGGTAAGGATGAGCAGTTCTTC; CDR3 protein: CSARLTGGKDEQFF
D gene: NA; CDR3 length: 15; clone size: many; J gene: TRBJ1-3; V gene: TRBV10-3; CDR3 DNA: TGTGCCATCAGTGAGTCAAAGCTCTCTGGAAACACCATATATTTT; CDR3 protein: CAISESKLSGNTIYF
D gene: NA; CDR3 length: 14; clone size: few; J gene: TRBJ2-7; V gene: TRBV28; CDR3 DNA: TGTGCCAGCAGTCAGGGCCATACTTCCTACGAGCAGTACTTC; CDR3 protein: CASSQGHTSYEQYF
D gene: NA; CDR3 length: 14; clone size: many; J gene: TRBJ2-1; V gene: TRBV20-1; CDR3 DNA: TGCAGTGCTAGAGATCCCCTAGCCGACAATGAGCAGTTCTTC; CDR3 protein: CSARDPLADNEQFF
D gene: NA; CDR3 length: 13; clone size: NA; J gene: TRBJ2-1; V gene: TRBV7-9; CDR3 DNA: TGTGCCAGCAGCTTAGATCCACGTGGGGAGCAGTTCTTC; CDR3 protein: CASSLDPRGEQFF
D gene: NA; CDR3 length: 14; clone size: few; J gene: TRBJ2-7; V gene: TRBV28; CDR3 DNA: TGTGCCATCAGAAAACAGGCGGAGGGTTACGAGCAGTACTTC; CDR3 protein: CAIRKQAEGYEQYF
D gene: NA; CDR3 length: 16; clone size: few; J gene: TRBJ2-7; V gene: TRBV28; CDR3 DNA: TGTGCCAGCACTTTAAATTTGGGGGAGAGCTCCTACGAGCAGTACTTC; CDR3 protein: CASTLNLGESSYEQYF
D gene: TRBD2; CDR3 length: 16; clone size: few; J gene: TRBJ2-3; V gene: TRBV4-1; CDR3 DNA: TGCGCCAGCAGCCAAGGCCCCCTAGCGGGGGCAGATACGCAGTATTTT; CDR3 protein: CASSQGPLAGADTQYF
D gene: TRBD2; CDR3 length: 18; clone size: NA; J gene: TRBJ2-3; V gene: TRBV28; CDR3 DNA: TGTGCCAGCAGTTTACAGTTGGCGGGAGGGACCGGCACAGATACGCAGTATTTT; CDR3 protein: CASSLQLAGGTGTDTQYF
D gene: NA; CDR3 length: 14; clone size: many; J gene: TRBJ1-6; V gene: TRBV12-3/TRBV12-4; CDR3 DNA: TGTGCCAGCAGTTTAAATCCCCAGGATTCACCCCTCCACTTT; CDR3 protein: CASSLNPQDSPLHF
D gene: NA; CDR3 length: 15; clone size: many; J gene: TRBJ1-5; V gene: TRBV5-1; CDR3 DNA: TGCGCCAGCAGCTTGGAATCCGGGGTGAATCAGCCCCAGCATTTT; CDR3 protein: CASSLESGVNQPQHF
D gene: TRBD2; CDR3 length: 13; clone size: many; J gene: TRBJ2-7; V gene: TRBV29-1; CDR3 DNA: TGCAGCGGGTTAGCGGGATATTCTAACGAGCAGTACTTC; CDR3 protein: CSGLAGYSNEQYF
D gene: NA; CDR3 length: 13; clone size: many; J gene: TRBJ1-1; V gene: TRBV20-1; CDR3 DNA: TGCAGTGCTAGTGCAGGGGACTACACTGAAGCTTTCTTT; CDR3 protein: CSASAGDYTEAFF
D gene: NA; CDR3 length: 14; clone size: many; J gene: TRBJ2-1; V gene: TRBV20-1; CDR3 DNA: TGCAGTGCTAGCGAGGGCCGTTTCTACAATGAGCAGTTCTTC; CDR3 protein: CSASEGRFYNEQFF
D gene: NA; CDR3 length: 15; clone size: many; J gene: TRBJ2-3; V gene: TRBV29-1; CDR3 DNA: TGCAGCGTGGCATCCGGGACACCAACTACAGATACGCAGTATTTT; CDR3 protein: CSVASGTPTTDTQYF
D gene: TRBD2; CDR3 length: 15; clone size: NA; J gene: TRBJ2-7; V gene: TRBV28; CDR3 DNA: TGTGCCAGCAGATTACTAGCGGGTTACTCCTACGAGCAGTACTTC; CDR3 protein: CASRLLAGYSYEQYF
D gene: NA; CDR3 length: 14; clone size: many; J gene: TRBJ1-3; V gene: TRBV20-1; CDR3 DNA: TGCAGTGCTAGAGATAGTGACCCTGGAAACACCATATATTTT; CDR3 protein: CSARDSDPGNTIYF
D gene: NA; CDR3 length: 16; clone size: NA; J gene: TRBJ2-1; V gene: TRBV6-5; CDR3 DNA: TGTGCCAGCAGTTACTCGGAGGGTCGAACCTACAATGAGCAGTTCTTC; CDR3 protein: CASSYSEGRTYNEQFF
D gene: TRBD1; CDR3 length: 14; clone size: NA; J gene: TRBJ1-2; V gene: TRBV7-9; CDR3 DNA: TGTGCCAGCAACCGACAGGGGGCTAACTATGGCTACACCTTC; CDR3 protein: CASNRQGANYGYTF
D gene: TRBD2; CDR3 length: 15; clone size: many; J gene: TRBJ2-4; V gene: TRBV12-3/TRBV12-4; CDR3 DNA: TGTGCCAGCAGTTTATTTAGCGGGCCAGGAAACATTCAGTACTTC; CDR3 protein: CASSLFSGPGNIQYF
D gene: NA; CDR3 length: 15; clone size: NA; J gene: TRBJ2-3; V gene: TRBV5-1; CDR3 DNA: TGCGCCAGCAGCTTGGAGCGGAAACTCACAGATACGCAGTATTTT; CDR3 protein: CASSLERKLTDTQYF
D gene: NA; CDR3 length: 15; clone size: NA; J gene: TRBJ2-2; V gene: TRBV10-3; CDR3 DNA: TGTGCCATCAGTGGGGACGGCGCGAACACCGGGGAGCTGTTTTTT; CDR3 protein: CAISGDGANTGELFF